The present T cell receptor beta chain was sequenced within a study of T cells after yellow fever vaccination. Study details: The fractions with low cell numbers were processed using SMART-Seq v4 Ultra Low Input. General study findings and limits: Weaker, the secondary response had a peak occurring faster, on day 5 versus 15. Sorted repertoires could include abundant contaminating clonotypes from bulk cells.

This clonotype was recorded many times. Its specificity is unknown. Unmatched junction bases numbered 2, after V lost 4 bases and J lost 6 bases. The CDR3 covers 12 residues. From the 5' RACE reads, TCRdb called clonotypes with MiXCR, one entry per CDR3 protein. Among tens of thousands of distinct CDR3 sequences, over 6% were seen once, and the ten largest hold around 37%. This clonotype originated in a young man who received the YFV17D yellow fever vaccine. The sample consisted of CD8+ T cells sorted from PBMCs, taken approximately 47 days after the first yellow fever vaccination. The chain recombines TRBV12-3 or TRBV12-4 with TRBJ1-2; 7 bases are a match to TRBD1. The CDR3 is CASSWDSNGYTF. The CDR3 DNA is TGTGCCAGCAGTTGGGACAGCAATGGCTACACCTTC.